One and the same sample provided the 32 T cell receptor beta chains below, sequenced in a study of shared clonotypes between healthy human individuals. Profiling relied on immunoSEQ multiplex PCR, and the TCRdb table lists in-frame clones only, not all of them. The sample lists about 490,000 clones, about 82% seen once, with about an eighth in the top ten. The source material was PBMCs. Receptors originate from a woman aged 40 to 55 in good health. Some clones in this sample may be carry-over from other donors' samples.

The gene calls are TRBV5-1 and TRBJ1-4; a weak D match, TRBD1 (5 bases). The germline gives CDR1 SGHRS, CDR2 YFSETQ. The V and J ends lost 0 bases and 0 bases respectively, with 9 bases between them. This CDR3 comprises 16 residues. In DNA, the CDR3 is TGCGCCAGCAGCTTGGTGGGGGTTGCAACTAATGAAAAACTGTTTTTT. Amino acids: CASSLVGVATNEKLFF.

The chain links TRBV9 to TRBJ1-1; no clear D gene. Germline V gene lookup returns CDR1 SGDLS and CDR2 YYNGEE. V was clipped by 4 bases and J by 6 bases, with 10 bases between them. The CDR3 loop spans 12 amino acids. Here the CDR3 DNA reads TGTGCCAGCAGCTCCGGTGTCGCTGAAGCTTTCTTT. It codes for CASSSGVAEAFF.

CDR3 coding DNA: TGTGCCAGCAGCTTCGAGGGTTACGAGCAGTACTTC. Amino acids: CASSFEGYEQYF. This chain joins TRBV7-9 and TRBJ2-7; D might be TRBD2 (5 bases). Germline values: CDR1 SEHNR, CDR2 FQNEAQ (reference sequence). This CDR3 has 12 amino acids. The V gene lost 3 bases and the J gene lost 4 bases, with 7 bases spanning the gap.

The chain links TRBV5-1 to TRBJ2-7; D remains ambiguous. The V end was cut by 4 bases, the J end by 5 bases, with 22 bases between. The length of the CDR3 is 16 residues. The germline V gene encodes CDR1 SGHRS and CDR2 YFSETQ. The CDR3 reads CASSRDPATELHEQYF. For the CDR3, the DNA is TGCGCCAGCAGCCGCGACCCAGCGACCGAGCTCCACGAGCAGTACTTC.

This chain joins TRBV9 and TRBJ2-1; 10 bases match TRBD2. The CDR3 consists of 18 residues. The V gene's germline CDR1 is SGDLS and CDR2 YYNGEE. The J segment lost 7 bases and the V segment lost 0 bases, leaving 13 bases of the junction unmatched. CDR3: CASSVASWASGSQNEQFF. The CDR3 bases are TGTGCCAGCAGCGTAGCGTCCTGGGCTAGCGGGAGTCAAAATGAGCAGTTCTTC.

J is TRBJ2-5 and V is TRBV30, with 8 bases that match TRBD2. The J call is doubtful: the DNA matches TRBJ2-7 better. This CDR3 is built from 14 residues. CDR1 is GTSNPN and CDR2 is SVGIG in the germline V gene (reference sequence). The CDR3: CAWSASGHSYEQYF. CDR3 nucleotide sequence: TGTGCCTGGAGTGCTAGCGGGCACTCCTACGAGCAGTACTTC.

V gene TRBV27 combines with J gene TRBJ2-1, with D possibly being TRBD1 (5 bases). The V end was cut by 1 base, the J end by 0 bases, with 10 bases between. The CDR3 is 16 residues long. Germline CDR1 MNHEY, CDR2 SMNVEV (reference sequence). The CDR3 nucleotides read TGTGCCAGCAGTTTATTCAGGCAGGGCTCCTACAATGAGCAGTTCTTC. Encoded protein: CASSLFRQGSYNEQFF.

This chain joins TRBV27 and TRBJ2-2; D is undetermined. V was pared by 3 bases and J by 7 bases, with 9 bases between. CDR3 length equals 13 residues. Germline values: CDR1 MNHEY, CDR2 SMNVEV (reference sequence). Here the CDR3 DNA reads TGTGCCAGCAGTTTTGATTTGGGCGGGGAGCTGTTTTTT. It specifies CASSFDLGGELFF.

This clone was seen only a few times. The J gene is TRBJ2-5, the V gene TRBV28; 7 bases agree with TRBD2. The tail of the sequence fits TRBJ2-7 better, so the J call may be wrong. Germline V CDR1 and CDR2: MDHEN, SYDVKM. This CDR3 region has 13 residues. The CDR3 DNA follows: TGTGCCAGCAGTTTCGGGAGGATTTACGAGCAGTACTTC. It yields the protein CASSFGRIYEQYF.

The gene calls are TRBV21-1 and TRBJ2-6; whether TRBD1, the table's D call, matches the DNA was not checked. TRBV21-1 is a listed pseudogene. The CDR3 extends over 20 amino acids. The CDR3 sequence: CASSIEPLGQGSSGANVLTF. CDR3 sequence (DNA): TGTGCCAGCAGCATAGAACCCCTAGGACAGGGCTCCTCTGGGGCCAACGTCCTGACTTTC.

This chain uses TRBV28 with TRBJ2-5; 9 bases map to TRBD1. Per the germline V gene, CDR1 is MDHEN and CDR2 is SYDVKM. CDR3 length equals 14 residues. The trim removed 6 bases at V and 7 bases at J, leaving 9 bases unmatched. The CDR3 nucleotides read TGTGCCAGCAGCCGGACAGGGGTCCGCGCGACCCAGTACTTC. Encoded protein: CASSRTGVRATQYF.

This clone has just a few counts. The gene calls are TRBV11-2 and TRBJ2-3, with D unclear. Germline CDR1 and CDR2: SGHAT and FQNNGV. Deletions cut 1 base from V and 6 bases from J, with 5 bases between. This CDR3 comprises 12 residues. CDR3 DNA: TGTGCCAGCAGCTTAGTAGCTGATACGCAGTATTTT. It specifies CASSLVADTQYF.

The chain couples TRBV9 to TRBJ2-2; TRBD2 agrees at 10 bases. This CDR3 has 18 amino acids. Germline CDR1 SGDLS, CDR2 YYNGEE. V lost 4 bases to trimming and J lost 0 bases; unmatched junction nucleotides: 9. Written as DNA, the CDR3 is TGTGCCAGCAGCACCTCACTAGCGGGAACCGCGAACACCGGGGAGCTGTTTTTT. Protein product: CASSTSLAGTANTGELFF.

The gene calls are TRBV6-1 and TRBJ2-7; 11 nucleotides agree with TRBD1. Germline V gene lookup returns CDR1 MNHNS and CDR2 SASEGT. V trimming: 6 bases; J trimming: 6 bases; junction bases outside the gene matches: 4. The CDR3 consists of 13 residues. In DNA, the CDR3 is TGTGCCAGCAGCCGGACAGGGGGCGCCGAGCAGTACTTC. Translating gives CASSRTGGAEQYF.

Notes on this clone: An end of the junction does not agree with germline; a read error may underlie this. The chain recombines TRBV5-3 with TRBJ1-1; D gene ambiguous. TRBV5-3 is identified as an open reading frame with a role that is uncertain. This CDR3 is built from 14 residues. The CDR3 DNA sequence: TGTGCCAGCAGCTTCGGCAGCATGAACACTGAAGCTTTCTTT. Residues: CASSFGSMNTEAFF.

The J gene is TRBJ2-3, the V gene TRBV5-1; 9 bases line up with TRBD1. The CDR3 contains 15 residues. With V trimmed by 4 bases and J by 1 base, 4 bases remained unmatched. From germline, CDR1 is SGHRS and CDR2 YFSETQ. The CDR3 reads CASSIRDRGTDTQYF. CDR3 bases: TGCGCCAGCAGCATCCGGGACAGGGGCACAGATACGCAGTATTTT.

Points on this clone: A clone one base away is much larger, so this may be a read error. The chain joins TRBV9 to TRBJ2-2; TRBD1 is a possible D gene (5 bases). The CDR3 totals 15 residues. CDR1 and CDR2 from the germline V gene are SGDLS and YYNGEE. The V end lost 3 bases, the J end lost 5 bases, and 14 bases lay between the germline ends. CDR3 sequence: CASSETPRQTGELFF. CDR3 sequence (DNA): TGTGCCAGCAGCGAAACACCGAGACAGACCGGGGAGCTGTTTTTT.

This rearrangement joins TRBV13 to TRBJ2-2; D ambiguous. Germline V lookup: CDR1 PRHDT, CDR2 FYEKMQ (reference sequence). The CDR3 covers 12 residues. V was pared by 5 bases and J by 1 base, with 2 bases between. CDR3 in DNA: TGTGCCAGCAGCCTGAACACCGGGGAGCTGTTTTTT. This sequence encodes CASSLNTGELFF.

About this clone: Other DNA sequences in this specimen translate into the identical CDR3. The chain has TRBV7-2 and TRBJ1-5; no reliable D call. Trimming stripped 6 bases from V and 1 base from J, with 7 bases between. The CDR3 is 13 residues long. Germline CDR1 and CDR2: SGHTA and FQGNSA. In DNA, the CDR3 is TGTGCCAGCAGTCCGGACAGCAATCAGCCCCAGCATTTT. Protein product: CASSPDSNQPQHF.

The chain combines TRBV7-9 with TRBJ1-1; maybe TRBD1 (5 bases). The germline V gene has CDR1 SEHNR and CDR2 FQNEAQ (reference sequence). The CDR3 is made up of 13 amino acids. V was trimmed by 5 bases and J by 2 bases, leaving 9 bases between them. The DNA for the CDR3 is TGTGCCAGCAGCCGAGACAGAAACACTGAAGCTTTCTTT. Translation gives CASSRDRNTEAFF.

The chain uses TRBV2 and TRBJ2-5; tentatively, D is TRBD2 (5 bases). The CDR3 spans 14 residues. Germline V gene data show CDR1 as SNHLY and CDR2 as FYNNEI. V lost 3 bases, J lost 5 bases, and 13 bases lay in between. The CDR3, as DNA: TGTGCCAGCAGTGATCTTCTACCGGGGGAGACCCAGTACTTC. This gives the protein CASSDLLPGETQYF.

This chain joins TRBV28 and TRBJ1-1, with D maybe TRBD1 (5 bases). V lost 3 bases and J 4 bases, leaving 12 bases between the germline ends. The V gene's germline CDR1 is MDHEN and CDR2 SYDVKM. The CDR3 is 14 residues long. The CDR3 reads CASSLPSGGTEAFF. The CDR3 nucleotides read TGTGCCAGCAGTTTGCCCAGTGGGGGCACTGAAGCTTTCTTT.

On this clone itself: With a much larger clone just one base away, this may be a read error. The conserved closing phenylalanine or tryptophan is absent in this CDR3, likely reflecting a read error. This chain joins TRBV25-1 and TRBJ1-1; 9 bases match TRBD1. CDR1 MGHDK and CDR2 SYGVNS come from the germline V gene. Unmatched junction bases numbered 8, after V lost 7 bases and J lost 5 bases. The CDR3 extends over 14 amino acids. The CDR3 DNA follows: TGTGCCAGCATTAAACAGGGGGCGCAAACTGAAGCTTTCCTT. It encodes CASIKQGAQTEAFL.

V gene TRBV10-3 combines with J gene TRBJ1-1; D is perhaps TRBD1 (6 bases). Trimming removed 11 bases from V and 1 base from J, with 8 bases in between. The germline V gene has CDR1 ENHRY and CDR2 SYGVKD. The CDR3 length is 11 residues. CDR3 sequence reads: CASRGNTEAFF. The CDR3 nucleotides read TGTGCCTCCAGGGGGAACACTGAAGCTTTCTTT.

The CDR3 region is CASSPTSGRVIDEQFF. In DNA form, the CDR3 reads TGTGCCAGCAGCCCCACTAGCGGGAGAGTCATCGATGAGCAGTTCTTC. V is TRBV28 and J is TRBJ2-1; 11 nucleotides agree with TRBD2. The germline V gene has CDR1 MDHEN and CDR2 SYDVKM. Losses at the gene ends were 6 bases for V and 8 bases for J; bases not matched to a gene: 12. The CDR3 sequence is 16 residues long.

On this clone: A read error is possible here, since a much larger clone lies one base away. It is likely a read error, because the conserved phenylalanine at the end of the CDR3 is missing. The V gene is TRBV7-2, the J gene TRBJ2-3; D is perhaps TRBD2 (6 bases). The germline gives CDR1 SGHTA, CDR2 FQGNSA. The CDR3 extends over 13 amino acids. The V end was cut by 8 bases, the J end by 6 bases, with 15 bases between. The CDR3 is CASVLGGADTQYL. As DNA, the CDR3 is TGTGCCAGCGTCCTGGGGGGAGCCGATACGCAGTATCTT.

Of note for this clone: This sample also contains other DNA sequences that code for the same CDR3. The chain links TRBV27 to TRBJ2-1; D not certain. Trimming removed 2 bases from V and 6 bases from J, with 8 bases in between. From germline, CDR1 is MNHEY and CDR2 SMNVEV (reference sequence). The CDR3 is 13 amino acids. The CDR3 coding sequence is TGTGCCAGCAGTTTACTACTTAGCAATGAGCAGTTCTTC. It yields the protein CASSLLLSNEQFF.

Concerning this clone itself: A far larger clone is one nucleotide away, so this likely arose from a read error. The sample carries other DNA sequences with the same CDR3. This rearrangement joins TRBV29-1 to TRBJ1-1, with 8 nucleotides matching TRBD1. The CDR3 extends over 14 amino acids. CDR1 is SQVTM and CDR2 is ANQGSEA in the germline V gene. The V and J ends lost 6 bases and 4 bases, in that order; junction bases with no gene match: 10. The chain's CDR3 is CSVSFGTGGTEAFF. DNA for the CDR3: TGCAGCGTCTCCTTCGGTACAGGGGGCACTGAAGCTTTCTTT.

This clone was found once. A much larger clone is a single base away; this may be a read error. Other DNA variants within this sample encode the same CDR3. The rearrangement uses TRBV4-1 and TRBJ2-7; 14 bases are a match to TRBD2. Germline CDR1 MGHRA, CDR2 YSYEKL. The CDR3 is 16 amino acids. CDR3 loop: CASSQEGTSGSIEQYF. CDR3 bases: TGCGCCAGTAGCCAAGAAGGGACTAGCGGGAGTATCGAGCAGTACTTC.

Note on this clone: A far larger clone is one nucleotide away, so this likely arose from a read error. The chain joins TRBV7-2 to TRBJ2-4; D is perhaps TRBD1 (5 bases). The germline CDR1 and CDR2 sequences are SGHTA and FQGNSA. V lost 1 base to trimming and J lost 0 bases, with 10 bases between them. This CDR3 is 16 amino acids long. The CDR3 sequence: CASSLGAGLAKNIQYF. CDR3 DNA sequence: TGTGCCAGCAGCTTAGGGGCAGGGCTAGCCAAAAACATTCAGTACTTC.

This clone was detected only once. This chain links TRBV19 with TRBJ2-2; 8 nucleotides match TRBD2. V lost 4 bases, J lost 7 bases, and 8 bases stayed unmatched. The CDR3 runs to 15 residues. The V gene's germline CDR1 is LNHDA and CDR2 SQIVND (reference sequence). CDR3 region: CASSKWREDVGELFF. The CDR3 DNA reads TGTGCCAGTAGTAAGTGGCGGGAGGATGTCGGGGAGCTGTTTTTT.

The count of this clone is one. This likely stems from a read error, as it lies one base from a far larger clone. The rearrangement links TRBV4-3 to TRBJ2-3; tentatively, D is TRBD1 (5 bases). Germline loops: CDR1 LGHNA, CDR2 YSLEER. This CDR3 comprises 13 residues. For the CDR3, the DNA is TGCGCCAGCAAGGAGACTCTAGGGGATATGCAGTATTTT. Encoded protein: CASKETLGDMQYF.